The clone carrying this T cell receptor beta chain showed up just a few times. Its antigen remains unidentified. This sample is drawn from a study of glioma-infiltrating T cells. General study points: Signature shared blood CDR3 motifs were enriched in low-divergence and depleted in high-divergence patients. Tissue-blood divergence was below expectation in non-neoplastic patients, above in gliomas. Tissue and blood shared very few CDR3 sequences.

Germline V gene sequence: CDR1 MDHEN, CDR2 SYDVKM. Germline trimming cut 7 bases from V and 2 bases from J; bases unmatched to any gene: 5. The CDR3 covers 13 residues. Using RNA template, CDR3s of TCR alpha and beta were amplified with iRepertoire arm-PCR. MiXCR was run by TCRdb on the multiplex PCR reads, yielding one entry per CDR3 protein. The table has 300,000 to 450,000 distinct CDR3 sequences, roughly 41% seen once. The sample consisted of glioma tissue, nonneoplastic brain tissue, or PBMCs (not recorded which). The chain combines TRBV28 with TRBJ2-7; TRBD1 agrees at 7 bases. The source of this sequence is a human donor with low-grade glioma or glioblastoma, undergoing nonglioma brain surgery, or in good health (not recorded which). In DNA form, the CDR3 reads TGTGCCAGCACTGGGACAGAGACCTACGAGCAGTACTTC. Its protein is CASTGTETYEQYF.